This TCR beta chain was sequenced during a study of early T cells in non-severe SARS-CoV-2 infection. Study-level information: The sequenced material was bulk RNA from unsorted whole blood, and its chains were unpaired. General observations from the study: The study's VDJdb matching favored anti-spike CD8 responses and missed private and CD4 specificities.

TCRdb re-derived calls from the 5' RACE reads in MiXCR, one entry per CDR3 protein. The repertoire holds tens of thousands of distinct CDR3 sequences, with approximately 4.7% as singletons. This clonotype was detected ten times or more. Its antigen is unknown. The CDR3 totals 13 residues. Deletions cut 0 bases from V and 4 bases from J, with 6 bases between. The germline CDR1 and CDR2 sequences are LGHDT and YNNKEL (reference sequence). The sample taken for sequencing was whole blood. The TCR comes from an adult who was a healthcare worker with PCR-confirmed SARS-CoV-2 infection or an uninfected control (not recorded which). V is TRBV3-1 and J is TRBJ1-2; D remains unclear. The CDR3 loop is CASSQETLYGYTF. The CDR3 nucleotides are TGTGCCAGCAGCCAAGAAACACTCTATGGCTACACCTTC.